This TCR beta chain was sequenced in a study of CD8+CD57+ T cells in acquired aplastic anemia. Study as a whole: DNA from sorted CD4+ and CD8+ cells averaged around 3.5 ug.

The CDR3 contains 13 residues. Germline assignment: CDR1 SGHVS and CDR2 FNYEAQ. With 0 bases removed from V and 4 bases from J, the gap between germline ends came to 6 bases. For this clonotype: The antigen is not known.

Study conclusions and caveats: Sharing between patients and controls was observed for twenty-nine CD8+ CDR3 sequences. Simpson's diversity of CD8+ cells was not significantly different in patients compared with controls.

Genomic DNA, the template, was used for profiling of the TCR beta VDJ and CDR3. TCRdb ran MiXCR on the reads and lists one entry per CDR3 protein. The sample yields 250,000 to 300,000 distinct CDR3 sequences, 56% seen once. For sequencing, patients were chosen who had shown expansion of CD8+CD57+ cells by flow cytometry. Diagnosis of severe acquired aplastic anemia applied to all patients. The chain has TRBV7-6 and TRBJ2-5, with a tentative D call TRBD2 (5 bases). Sequencing used sorted CD4+, CD8+, or CD8+CD57+ T cells (not recorded which) from PBMCs. This receptor was identified in a human donor with aplastic anemia. The CDR3 DNA follows: TGTGCCAGCAGCTTAGCGCGGGCAGAGACCCAGTACTTC. Its translation is CASSLARAETQYF. The entire variable domain, with the rest obtained from reference TRBV7-6 and TRBJ2-5, is as follows: GAGVSQSPRYKVTKRGQDVALRCDPISGHVSLYWYRQALGQGPEFLTYFNYEAQQDKSGLPNDRFSAERPEGSISTLTIQRTEQRDSAMYRCASSLARAETQYFGPGTRLLVL.